This TCR beta chain was captured in a study of blood T cell repertoires in COVID-19. In the study overall: Specimens from acute and convalescent COVID-19 originated in the United States, Italy and Spain. Sample material is recorded as cDNA or gDNA derived from T cells, B-cell-depleted T cells, or PBMCs.

Authors' data handling: Estimated nucleated cell counts came from reference gene primer amplification. Some clones are missing from TCRdb's copy, which holds only in-frame ones; the method was immunoSEQ multiplex PCR. The V and J calls and clone size are taken from that table; D and trimming were inferred from the DNA. This table has about 120,000 clones, approximately 90% appearing once. CDR1 is LNHDA, CDR2 SQIVND, per germline (reference sequence). CDR3 length equals 15 residues. The V gene lost 6 bases and the J gene lost 7 bases, with 22 bases spanning the gap. V and J are TRBV19 and TRBJ2-7, with D possibly matching TRBD2 (5 bases). The receptor comes from a woman between 45 and 60 years old with acute or convalescent COVID-19. Sequencing input: peripheral blood. CDR3 residues: CASSDRTRGLWEQYF. The DNA for the CDR3 is TGTGCCAGTAGCGATAGGACTCGAGGATTGTGGGAGCAGTACTTC.